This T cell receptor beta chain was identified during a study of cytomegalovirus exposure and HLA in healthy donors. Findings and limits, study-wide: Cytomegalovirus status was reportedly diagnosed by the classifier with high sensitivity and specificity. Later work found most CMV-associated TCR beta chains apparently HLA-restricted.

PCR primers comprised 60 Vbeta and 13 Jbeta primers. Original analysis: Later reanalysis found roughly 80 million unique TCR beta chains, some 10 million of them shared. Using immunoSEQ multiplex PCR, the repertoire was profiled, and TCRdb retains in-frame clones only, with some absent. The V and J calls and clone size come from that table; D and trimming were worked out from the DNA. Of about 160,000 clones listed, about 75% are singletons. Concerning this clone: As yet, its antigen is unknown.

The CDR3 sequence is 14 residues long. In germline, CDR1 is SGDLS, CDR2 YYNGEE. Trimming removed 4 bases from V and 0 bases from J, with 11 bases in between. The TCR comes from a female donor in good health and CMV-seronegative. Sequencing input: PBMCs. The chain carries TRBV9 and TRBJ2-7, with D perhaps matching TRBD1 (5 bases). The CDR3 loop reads CASSHRQSSYEQYF. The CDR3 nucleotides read TGTGCCAGCAGCCATCGACAGAGCTCCTACGAGCAGTACTTC.